The source of this T cell receptor (beta chain) is a study of blood T cell repertoires in COVID-19. Study-level information: Acute and convalescent COVID-19 specimens originated in the United States, Italy and Spain. The cDNA or gDNA used as material had been derived from T cells, B-cell-depleted T cells, or PBMCs.

The CDR3 is 13 residues long. Germline CDR1 is LGHNT and CDR2 is FRNRAP. Trimming cost V 6 bases and J 1 base; bases outside gene matches: 1. As originally analysed: Nucleated cell number was recorded as an estimate derived from reference gene primer amplification. Produced via immunoSEQ multiplex PCR; TCRdb's table is partial and in-frame only. Clone size and V and J calls were adopted from that table, with D and trimming inferred from the DNA. The repertoire holds tens of thousands of clones, with 78% as singletons. This clone was recorded only once. Sequencing was performed on peripheral blood. The chain links TRBV12-5 to TRBJ2-5, with 8 bases that match TRBD2. The TCR sequence derives from a human donor in a cohort sampled during active COVID-19. In DNA form, the CDR3 reads TGTGCTAGTGGCGGACTAGCCCAAGAGACCCAGTACTTC. This gives the protein CASGGLAQETQYF.